This entry features one T cell receptor beta chain sequence. Its antigen is not identified. The data are from a study of cytomegalovirus exposure and HLA in healthy donors. Across the study: It was reported in a later analysis that the same platform had been used for the 120 validation repertoires as for the roughly 670 first-cohort repertoires. The study's findings and limits: Most TCR sequences proved rare, with some public TCRs found in many donors. In the 130 or so validation repertoires, a later analysis found that first-cohort TCR clusters tended to co-occur.

Assay used: immunoSEQ multiplex PCR; TCRdb lists only in-frame clones, some missing. The table has over 150,000 clones, 85% to 90% seen once. The V end lost 3 bases, the J end lost 6 bases, and 21 bases lay between the germline ends. The germline V gene has CDR1 KGHSH and CDR2 LQKENI. The CDR3 spans 17 residues. These donors were members of the roughly 120-subject validation cohort, a group separate from the approximately 670-subject first cohort. The sequencing sample was made of PBMCs. This TCR came from a woman aged 18-29 years in good health and CMV-seropositive. The J gene is TRBJ1-5, the V gene TRBV18; TRBD1 might be the D (6 bases). CDR3: CASSPDGLRGAGQPQHF. CDR3 nucleotides: TGTGCCAGCTCACCGGACGGGCTCCGGGGGGCCGGTCAGCCCCAGCATTTT.